The 19 T cell receptor beta chains listed next were all sequenced from one sample in a study of T cells in Graves' hyperthyroidism and ophthalmopathy. The CDR3 regions of TCR beta were amplified from RNA transcripts. A first-round RT-PCR of the TCR CDR3 used the HTBI primer set. MiXCR, applied by TCRdb to the multiplex PCR reads, yields one record per CDR3 protein. The sample carries 500,000 to 550,000 distinct CDR3 sequences, roughly 20% recorded once. Sequencing was performed on blood. Receptor source: a man aged 18-30 years with Graves' hyperthyroidism.

The genes are TRBV4-1 and TRBJ1-6; 8 bases are shared with TRBD1. CDR3 length: 16 residues. Germline V gene data show CDR1 as MGHRA and CDR2 as YSYEKL. Trimming removed 2 bases from V and 10 bases from J; junction bases left unmatched: 10. CDR3 DNA sequence: TGCGCCAGCAGCCAACCCGGACAGGGACGGGGATCACCCCTCCACTTT. Its protein is CASSQPGQGRGSPLHF.

This clonotype occurred many times. The chain carries TRBV9 and TRBJ1-1; D is possibly TRBD1 (6 bases). V was cut by 0 bases and J by 3 bases, with 21 bases left in between. Germline loops: CDR1 SGDLS, CDR2 YYNGEE. This CDR3 contains 18 residues. CDR3 residues: CASSVAPQGGDEDTEAFF. In nucleotides, the CDR3 is TGTGCCAGCAGCGTAGCTCCACAGGGTGGAGACGAAGACACTGAAGCTTTCTTT.

The CDR3 here is CASSLEPGHHSPLHF. CDR3 coding DNA: TGTGCCAGCAGTTTAGAGCCGGGCCATCATTCACCCCTCCACTTT. V and J are TRBV27 and TRBJ1-6, with D unresolved. The germline V gene encodes CDR1 MNHEY and CDR2 SMNVEV (reference sequence). The CDR3 has 15 residues. Deletions cut 2 bases from V and 8 bases from J, with 13 bases between.

V is TRBV12-3 or TRBV12-4 and J is TRBJ2-5; no clear D gene. The CDR3 has 15 amino acids. Trimming took off 0 bases at V and 2 bases at J, with 10 bases between the two ends. CDR3 region: CASSLALEKQETQYF. The CDR3 DNA reads TGTGCCAGCAGTTTAGCGCTAGAGAAACAAGAGACCCAGTACTTC.

This clonotype showed up many times. V is TRBV28 and J is TRBJ2-7, with 11 positions matching TRBD2. The junction had 7 bases not matched to a gene; V was cut back by 7 bases and J by 2 bases. The CDR3 is made up of 15 amino acids. Germline V gene data show CDR1 as MDHEN and CDR2 as SYDVKM. The chain's CDR3 is CASISGTSGTYEQYF. CDR3 bases: TGTGCCAGCATCTCCGGGACTAGCGGTACCTACGAGCAGTACTTC.

Comment on this clonotype: One base away lies a much larger clone, so this may be a sequencing read error. The chain couples TRBV6-2 or TRBV6-3 to TRBJ1-3; D gene uncertain. This CDR3 spans 12 amino acids. In germline, CDR1 is MNHEY, CDR2 SVGEGT. This CDR3 is CSSSPSLNTIYF. CDR3 DNA sequence: TGTTCCAGCAGTCCCTCCCTAAACACCATATATTTT.

This clonotype appeared many times. The gene calls are TRBV3-1 and TRBJ2-5; D gene unclear. Looked up from germline, CDR1 is LGHDT and CDR2 is YNNKEL (reference sequence). The CDR3 covers 14 residues. The ends were cut back, 2 bases at V and 2 bases at J, with 9 bases in the middle. Written as DNA, the CDR3 is TGTGCCAGCAGCCAACCAGCGAGTCAAGAGACCCAGTACTTC. Encoded protein: CASSQPASQETQYF.

This clonotype was recorded a few times. The chain employs TRBV5-1 and TRBJ1-2, with D tentatively TRBD1 (6 bases). The V end lost 4 bases, the J end lost 3 bases, and 19 bases lay between the germline ends. Germline V gene data show CDR1 as SGHRS and CDR2 as YFSETQ. This CDR3 comprises 16 residues. The CDR3, as DNA: TGCGCCAGCAGCCTACGACAGGCTGGGGTGTACTATGGCTACACCTTC. Protein: CASSLRQAGVYYGYTF. The full variable domain, rest sourced from reference TRBV5-1 and TRBJ1-2, is KAGVTQTPRYLIKTRGQQVTLSCSPISGHRSVSWYQQTPGQGLQFLFEYFSETQRNKGNFPGRFSGRQFSNSRSEMNVSTLELGDSALYLCASSLRQAGVYYGYTFGSGTRLTVV.

The sample holds many counts of this clonotype. The chain joins TRBV4-1 to TRBJ1-1; D perhaps matches TRBD1 (6 bases). The CDR3 length is 16 residues. V was trimmed by 3 bases and J by 0 bases, leaving 14 bases between them. Germline assignment: CDR1 MGHRA and CDR2 YSYEKL. The CDR3 sequence is CASSHLRDTLNTEAFF. Written as DNA, the CDR3 is TGCGCCAGCAGCCACCTCCGGGACACTTTGAACACTGAAGCTTTCTTT.

This chain uses TRBV18 with TRBJ2-5, with 9 nucleotides matching TRBD2. Germline V gives CDR1 KGHSH, CDR2 LQKENI. The CDR3 runs 14 residues. V shed 2 bases, J shed 2 bases, and the junction held 0 bases outside the gene matches. CDR3 in amino acids: CASSPAGGQETQYF. For the CDR3, the DNA is TGTGCCAGCTCACCAGCGGGAGGGCAAGAGACCCAGTACTTC.

This clonotype was detected a few times. The V call is TRBV7-6, the J call TRBJ1-2; possible D gene TRBD1, 5 bases. Deletions cut 1 base from V and 4 bases from J, with 13 bases between. CDR3 length: 15 residues. CDR1 SGHVS and CDR2 FNYEAQ come from the germline V gene. CDR3 loop: CASSLVQGAIYGYTF. The CDR3 nucleotides read TGTGCCAGCAGCTTAGTTCAGGGTGCGATCTATGGCTACACCTTC.

The table lists this clonotype with many counts. The chain has TRBV28 and TRBJ1-1, with D uncertain. CDR3 length equals 13 residues. Germline V gene sequence: CDR1 MDHEN, CDR2 SYDVKM. Deletions cut 7 bases from V and 1 base from J, with 10 bases between. The CDR3 nucleotides are TGTGCCAGCAATAAAACCCCGAACACTGAAGCTTTCTTT. Protein: CASNKTPNTEAFF.

Many counts were recorded for this clonotype. The chain links TRBV27 to TRBJ2-7; D remains ambiguous. Looked up from germline, CDR1 is MNHEY and CDR2 is SMNVEV (reference sequence). This CDR3 region has 14 residues. The V gene lost 5 bases and the J gene lost 0 bases, with 11 bases spanning the gap. CDR3 coding DNA: TGTGCCAGCAGTCCTTATGACGGCTCCTACGAGCAGTACTTC. The encoded protein is CASSPYDGSYEQYF.

Only a few counts were recorded for this clonotype. The chain couples TRBV7-2 to TRBJ1-2; no firm D call. Germline lookup yields CDR1 SGHTA and CDR2 FQGNSA. The CDR3 is 14 amino acids. V dropped 2 bases and J dropped 4 bases, with 11 bases sitting between them. The CDR3 region is CASSLNFFGYGYTF. The CDR3 DNA is TGTGCCAGCAGCTTAAATTTTTTCGGCTATGGCTACACCTTC.

CDR3 nucleotides: TGTGCCAGTACTTACAGGGAAAGGGATCAGCCCCAGCATTTT. It translates to CASTYRERDQPQHF. The V call is TRBV19, the J call TRBJ1-5, with D perhaps TRBD1 (6 bases). Germline-derived CDR1 and CDR2 are LNHDA and SQIVND (reference sequence). V lost 7 bases, J lost 5 bases, and 15 bases lay in between. This CDR3 spans 14 amino acids.

This clonotype occurred many times. The chain carries TRBV27 and TRBJ2-6; D not certain. The CDR3 runs 14 residues. Looked up from germline, CDR1 is MNHEY and CDR2 is SMNVEV (reference sequence). V lost 3 bases, J lost 4 bases, and 7 bases lay in between. The CDR3 region is CASSFSPGANVLTF. CDR3 DNA: TGTGCCAGCAGTTTCTCGCCCGGGGCCAACGTCCTGACTTTC.

This rearrangement joins TRBV24-1 to TRBJ2-2, with 11 bases identical to TRBD2. V lost 4 bases to trimming and J lost 5 bases; unmatched junction nucleotides: 2. This CDR3 contains 15 residues. Germline V gene lookup returns CDR1 KGHDR and CDR2 SFDVKD. The CDR3 loop is CATSDPSGGTGELFF. CDR3 nucleotides: TGTGCCACCAGTGACCCTAGCGGGGGGACCGGGGAGCTGTTTTTT.

This clonotype showed up many times. As DNA, the CDR3 is TGTGCCAGCCACGCCAGGGGAGCGGTGGATGGCTACACCTTC. It is translated as CASHARGAVDGYTF. The chain has TRBV6-1 and TRBJ1-2, with a weak D call TRBD1 (6 bases). Germline V CDR1 and CDR2: MNHNS, SASEGT. This CDR3 contains 14 residues. Trimming shortened V by 8 bases and J by 6 bases, and 19 bases separated the two germline ends.

This clonotype has only a few counts. This chain connects TRBV9 to TRBJ2-5, with D uncertain. This CDR3 contains 14 residues. Trimming cost V 3 bases and J 6 bases, with 15 bases left between them. The V gene's germline CDR1 is SGDLS and CDR2 YYNGEE. This CDR3 reads CASSAPSSRQTQYF. CDR3 in DNA: TGTGCCAGCAGCGCCCCTAGTAGTAGACAGACCCAGTACTTC.